These 14 T cell receptor beta chains were all obtained from the same sample, sequenced in a study of OX40 agonist ivuxolimab in advanced cancers. TCRdb's copy holds only in-frame clones and misses some; the assay was immunoSEQ multiplex PCR. This sample has tens of thousands of clones, with 70% to 90% found just once. The source material was CD4+ or CD8+ T cells sorted from blood, sampled in a trial of the OX40 agonist ivuxolimab. The receptors stem from an adult with an advanced solid tumor such as melanoma, head and neck, liver or kidney cancer.

The chain recombines TRBV27 with TRBJ2-7; 8 bases line up with TRBD1. V shed 4 bases and J 3 bases; nucleotides not matched to a gene: 5. This CDR3 is built from 14 residues. CDR1 is MNHEY, CDR2 SMNVEV, per germline (reference sequence). CDR3 protein: CASSSHGQGYEQYF. In DNA, the CDR3 is TGTGCCAGCAGTTCCCACGGACAGGGCTACGAGCAGTACTTC.

This clone occurred once. V is TRBV23-1 and J is TRBJ1-5; D call uncertain. TRBV23-1 is sorted into the ORF group, with uncertain function. The CDR3 is made up of 15 amino acids. The V end lost 0 bases, the J end lost 2 bases, and 8 bases lay between the germline ends. CDR3 in DNA: TGCGCCAGCAGTCAATCGAGGCAGGGCAATCAGCCCCAGCATTTT. It encodes CASSQSRQGNQPQHF.

This chain joins TRBV5-8 and TRBJ1-5; D gene uncertain. The V gene lost 2 bases and the J gene lost 0 bases, with 9 bases spanning the gap. The CDR3 contains 15 residues. Looked up from germline, CDR1 is SGHTS and CDR2 is YDEGEE. CDR3 in DNA: TGTGCCAGCAGCTTTGGGCAGTTTAGCAATCAGCCCCAGCATTTT. Translation: CASSFGQFSNQPQHF.

V is TRBV5-6 and J is TRBJ2-5; 10 bases fit TRBD1. V lost 3 bases to trimming and J lost 5 bases; unmatched junction nucleotides: 4. Germline assignment: CDR1 SGHDT and CDR2 YYEEEE. The length of the CDR3 is 14 residues. The CDR3 region has the DNA TGTGCCAGCAGCTATTGGACAGGGGGGGAGACCCAGTACTTC. The encoded protein is CASSYWTGGETQYF.

The chain employs TRBV7-9 and TRBJ2-3; TRBD2 is a possible D gene (5 bases). V lost 5 bases, J lost 1 base, and 13 bases lay in between. The CDR3 length is 15 residues. Looked up from germline, CDR1 is SEHNR and CDR2 is FQNEAQ (reference sequence). DNA for the CDR3: TGTGCCAGCAGCCCCCGGGGATCAGGCACAGATACGCAGTATTTT. Its translation: CASSPRGSGTDTQYF. Full variable domain (outside the CDR3, taken from reference TRBV7-9 and TRBJ2-3): DTGVSQNPRHKITKRGQNVTFRCDPISEHNRLYWYRQTLGQGPEFLTYFQNEAQLEKSRLLSDRFSAERPKGSFSTLEIQRTEQGDSAMYLCASSPRGSGTDTQYFGPGTRLTVL.

The V and J genes are TRBV4-1 and TRBJ1-5, with TRBD1 identical over 8 bases. The CDR3 consists of 19 residues. With 1 base clipped from V and 4 bases from J, the junction kept 15 bases outside the gene matches. CDR1 and CDR2 from the germline V gene are MGHRA and YSYEKL. CDR3: CASSQAGIEHRGSNQPQHF. In nucleotides, the CDR3 is TGCGCCAGCAGCCAAGCGGGCATAGAACACAGGGGGAGTAATCAGCCCCAGCATTTT.

The chain links TRBV5-6 to TRBJ2-1; possible D gene TRBD2, 5 bases. CDR3 size: 12 residues. Trimming removed 3 bases from V and 12 bases from J, with 13 bases in between. Looked up from germline, CDR1 is SGHDT and CDR2 is YYEEEE. The chain's CDR3 is CASSWEPTTQFF. CDR3 coding DNA: TGTGCCAGCAGCTGGGAGCCTACAACGCAGTTCTTC.

This clone has only one observation. This chain uses TRBV11-2 with TRBJ1-5; D is uncertain. V was shortened by 0 bases and J by 4 bases, with 7 bases between the two germline ends. This CDR3 comprises 14 residues. Germline V lookup: CDR1 SGHAT, CDR2 FQNNGV. The CDR3 nucleotides are TGTGCCAGCAGCTTAGAGGGGATTAATCAGCCCCAGCATTTT. It encodes CASSLEGINQPQHF.

The chain combines TRBV9 with TRBJ2-7; 9 bases align to TRBD1. The CDR3 consists of 12 residues. The germline gives CDR1 SGDLS, CDR2 YYNGEE. Losses at the gene ends were 4 bases for V and 6 bases for J; bases not matched to a gene: 2. In DNA form, the CDR3 reads TGTGCCAGCAGCCCGACAGGGGGCGAGCAGTACTTC. Its protein product is CASSPTGGEQYF.

The rearrangement joins TRBV2 to TRBJ1-1; D remains ambiguous. CDR1 and CDR2 from the germline V gene are SNHLY and FYNNEI. Trimming stripped 2 bases from V and 4 bases from J, with 11 bases between. This CDR3 region has 14 residues. The CDR3 protein is CASSESGRPTEAFF. The CDR3 DNA sequence: TGTGCCAGCAGTGAATCTGGGAGGCCCACTGAAGCTTTCTTT.

Only one count was recorded for this clone. The chain is built from TRBV5-4 and TRBJ1-1; 8 bases are shared with TRBD1. In germline, CDR1 is SGHNT, CDR2 YYREEE (reference sequence). The CDR3 contains 14 residues. Trimming at V came to 5 bases and at J to 11 bases, leaving 14 bases not matched to a gene. CDR3 in amino acids: CASRTLGQEILAFF. The CDR3 nucleotides are TGTGCCAGCAGGACCCTGGGACAGGAAATTTTGGCTTTCTTT. Based on the CDR3 plus reference TRBV5-4 and TRBJ1-1, the full variable domain is ETGVTQSPTHLIKTRGQQVTLRCSSQSGHNTVSWYQQALGQGPQFIFQYYREEENGRGNFPPRFSGLQFPNYSSELNVNALELDDSALYLCASRTLGQEILAFFGQGTRLTVV.

The genes are TRBV5-4 and TRBJ2-7; D possibly corresponds to TRBD2 (6 bases). This CDR3 spans 11 amino acids. V gave up 2 bases and J gave up 6 bases, with 6 bases separating them. Germline CDR1 SGHNT, CDR2 YYREEE (reference sequence). CDR3: CASSFGGEQYF. The CDR3 DNA reads as TGTGCCAGCAGCTTCGGGGGCGAGCAGTACTTC.

This chain links TRBV28 with TRBJ1-1, with D possibly TRBD1 on 5 matching bases. This CDR3 has 13 amino acids. Trimming pared 6 bases from V and 5 bases from J, leaving 13 bases between. Looked up from germline, CDR1 is MDHEN and CDR2 is SYDVKM. This CDR3 reads CASSRGGVTEAFF. CDR3 in DNA: TGTGCCAGCAGCCGCGGGGGGGTAACTGAAGCTTTCTTT.

The chain couples TRBV29-1 to TRBJ2-3; D not resolved. V was cut by 4 bases and J by 0 bases, with 20 bases left in between. This CDR3 has 17 residues. Per the germline V gene, CDR1 is SQVTM and CDR2 is ANQGSEA. CDR3 nucleotide sequence: TGCAGCGTTGTTTGGCCGCCTCTCGACGGTAGCACAGATACGCAGTATTTT. It codes for CSVVWPPLDGSTDTQYF.